The source of this T cell receptor beta chain is a study of shared clonotypes between healthy human individuals. Study outcomes and limitations: Incompleteness in sorted-subset sequencing, despite large depth, was shown by rarefaction.

Trimming shortened V by 0 bases and J by 0 bases, and 15 bases separated the two germline ends. The CDR3 has 18 amino acids. The germline V gene encodes CDR1 MGHRA and CDR2 YSYEKL. The authors distributed each subset's genomic DNA evenly over several immunoSEQ plates. Data came from immunoSEQ multiplex PCR; TCRdb stores just in-frame clones and leaves some out. The profile shows about 1.5 million clones, about 96% of them singletons. Of note for this clone: Its cognate antigen is unknown.

The source material was naive CD4+ T cells sorted from blood. As to subset: CD45RA+ positively selected. This sequence was found in a man aged 30 to 45 in good health. The chain employs TRBV4-1 and TRBJ2-1; D is perhaps TRBD2 (6 bases). CDR3 residues: CASSQDPGGVSSYNEQFF. CDR3 bases: TGCGCCAGCAGCCAAGATCCCGGCGGGGTGAGCTCCTACAATGAGCAGTTCTTC.